The TCR delta chain described here comes from a study of gamma-delta chains in newborns, infants, children. Study at large: Polyclonal expansion of innate γδ T cells after birth follows microbial exposure.

Trimming took 3 bases from V and 2 from J; bases not matched to a gene: 3. Per germline, CDR1 GEAIGNYY and CDR2 EKD. The CDR3 has 15 amino acids. This clone is categorized as medium-sized. TCRdb repeated clone calling on the reads with CATT. The data show about 9,200 delta-chain clones, 22% seen once. The chain carries TRDV2 and TRDJ1; 12 nucleotides align to TRDD3. This TCR was sampled from a child who was a newborn, infant or young child, either healthy, febrile or measles-vaccinated (not recorded which). Sequences were obtained from blood. This CDR3 is CACDRLGDTTDKLIF. In DNA, the CDR3 is TGTGCCTGTGACCGACTGGGGGATACAACCGATAAACTCATCTTT.